This TCR beta chain originates from a study of technical replicates of blood from four donors. Only in-frame clones appear in the TCRdb table, and some are missing; sequencing was by immunoSEQ multiplex PCR. The sample has 60,000 to 90,000 clones, 95% seen once. The CDR3 has 15 residues. The V segment lost 4 bases and the J segment 3 bases; nucleotides outside the gene matches: 5. Germline V gene sequence: CDR1 SGDLS, CDR2 YYNGEE. The sample was T cells isolated from PBMCs. This sequence joins TRBV9 and TRBJ2-3; 10 nucleotides match TRBD2. The TCR originated in a human donor in good health. Here the CDR3 reads CASSWTSGRTDTQYF. CDR3 bases: TGTGCCAGCAGCTGGACTAGCGGAAGAACAGATACGCAGTATTTT.